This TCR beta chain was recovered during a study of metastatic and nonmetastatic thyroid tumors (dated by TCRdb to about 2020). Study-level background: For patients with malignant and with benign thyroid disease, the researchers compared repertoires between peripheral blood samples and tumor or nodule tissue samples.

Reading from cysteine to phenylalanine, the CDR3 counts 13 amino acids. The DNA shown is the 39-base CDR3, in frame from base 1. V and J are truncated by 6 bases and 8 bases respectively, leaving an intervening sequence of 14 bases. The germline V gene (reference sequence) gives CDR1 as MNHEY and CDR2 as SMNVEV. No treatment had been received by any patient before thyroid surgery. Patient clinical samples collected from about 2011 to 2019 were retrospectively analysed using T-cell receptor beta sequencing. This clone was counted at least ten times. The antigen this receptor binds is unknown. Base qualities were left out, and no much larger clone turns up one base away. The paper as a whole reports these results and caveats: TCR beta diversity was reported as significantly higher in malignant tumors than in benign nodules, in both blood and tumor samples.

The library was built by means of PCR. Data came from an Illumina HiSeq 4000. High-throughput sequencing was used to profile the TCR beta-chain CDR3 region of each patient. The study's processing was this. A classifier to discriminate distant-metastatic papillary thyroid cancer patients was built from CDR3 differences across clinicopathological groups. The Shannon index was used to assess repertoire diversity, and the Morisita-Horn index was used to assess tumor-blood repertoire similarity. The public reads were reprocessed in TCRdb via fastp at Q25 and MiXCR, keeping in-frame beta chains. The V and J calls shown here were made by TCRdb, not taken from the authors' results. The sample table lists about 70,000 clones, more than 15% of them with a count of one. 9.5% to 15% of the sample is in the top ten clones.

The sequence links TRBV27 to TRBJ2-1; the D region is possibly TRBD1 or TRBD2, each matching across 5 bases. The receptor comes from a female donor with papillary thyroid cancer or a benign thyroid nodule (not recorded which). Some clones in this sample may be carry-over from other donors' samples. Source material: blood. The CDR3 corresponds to CASSALRGDEQFF. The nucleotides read TGTGCCAGCAGCGCCCTGAGGGGAGATGAGCAGTTCTTC.